The clone carrying this T cell receptor beta chain was counted many times. What was amplified from RNA transcripts were TCR beta CDR3 regions. TCR CDR3 regions were first amplified by RT-PCR with HTBI primers. MiXCR, applied by TCRdb to the multiplex PCR reads, yields one record per CDR3 protein. The sample holds around 480,000 distinct CDR3 sequences, about 15% seen once. These data come from a study of T cells in Graves' hyperthyroidism and ophthalmopathy. The germline V gene encodes CDR1 SNHLY and CDR2 FYNNEI. The CDR3 spans 12 residues. The V and J ends lost 4 bases and 1 base respectively, with 5 bases between them. Graves' hyperthyroidism was deemed stable given no ophthalmopathy progression within 18 months. Uncontrolled infection, other autoimmune disease, pregnancy and lactation each barred patients from inclusion.

This sequence originates from a woman under 30 with Graves' hyperthyroidism. Sample: blood. The chain combines TRBV2 with TRBJ2-7; D not certain. The CDR3 is CASSGLSYEQYV. In DNA, the CDR3 is TGTGCCAGCAGTGGATTGTCCTACGAGCAGTACGTC.